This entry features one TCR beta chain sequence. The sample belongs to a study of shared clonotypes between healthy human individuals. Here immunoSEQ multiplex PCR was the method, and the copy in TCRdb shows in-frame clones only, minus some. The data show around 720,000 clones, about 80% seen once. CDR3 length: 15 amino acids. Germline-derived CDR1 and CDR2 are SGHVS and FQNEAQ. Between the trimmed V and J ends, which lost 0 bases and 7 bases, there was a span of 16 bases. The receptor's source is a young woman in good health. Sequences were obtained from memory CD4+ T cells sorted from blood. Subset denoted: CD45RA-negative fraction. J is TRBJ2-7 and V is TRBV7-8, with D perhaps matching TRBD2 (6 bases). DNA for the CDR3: TGTGCCAGCAGCTTAGCCACCGGGACTGGGACGGAGCAGTACTTC. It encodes CASSLATGTGTEQYF.